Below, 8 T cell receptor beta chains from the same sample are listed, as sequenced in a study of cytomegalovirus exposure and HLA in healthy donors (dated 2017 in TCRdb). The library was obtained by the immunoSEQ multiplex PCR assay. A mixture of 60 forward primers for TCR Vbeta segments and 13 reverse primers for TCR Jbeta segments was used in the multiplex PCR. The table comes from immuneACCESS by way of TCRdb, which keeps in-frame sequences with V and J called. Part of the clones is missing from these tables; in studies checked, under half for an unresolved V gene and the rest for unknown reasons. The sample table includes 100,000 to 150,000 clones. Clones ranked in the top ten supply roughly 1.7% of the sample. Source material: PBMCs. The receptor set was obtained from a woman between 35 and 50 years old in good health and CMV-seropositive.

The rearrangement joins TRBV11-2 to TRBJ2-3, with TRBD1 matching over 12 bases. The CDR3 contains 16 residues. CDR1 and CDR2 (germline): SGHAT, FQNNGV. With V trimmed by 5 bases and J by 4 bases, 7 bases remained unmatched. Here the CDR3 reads CASSLTGTGGPDTQYF. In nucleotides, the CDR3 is TGTGCCAGCAGCCTAACCGGGACAGGGGGCCCAGATACGCAGTATTTT. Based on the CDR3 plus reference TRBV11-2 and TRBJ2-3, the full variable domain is EAGVAQSPRYKIIEKRQSVAFWCNPISGHATLYWYQQILGQGPKLLIQFQNNGVVDDSQLPKDRFSAERLKGVDSTLKIQPAKLEDSAVYLCASSLTGTGGPDTQYFGPGTRLTVL.

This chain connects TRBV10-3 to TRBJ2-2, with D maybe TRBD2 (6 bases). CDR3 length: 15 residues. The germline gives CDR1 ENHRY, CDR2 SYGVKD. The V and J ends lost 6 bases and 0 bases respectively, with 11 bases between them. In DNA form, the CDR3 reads TGTGCCATCAGAGGTAGCGGTGCGAACACCGGGGAGCTGTTTTTT. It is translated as CAIRGSGANTGELFF.

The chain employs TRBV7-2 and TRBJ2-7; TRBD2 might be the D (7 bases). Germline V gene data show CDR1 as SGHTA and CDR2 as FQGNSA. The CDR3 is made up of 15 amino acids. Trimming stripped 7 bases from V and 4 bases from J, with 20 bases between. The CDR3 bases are TGTGCCAGCAACAGGGAGGGGGAGGGCAGTTACGAGCAGTACTTC. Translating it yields CASNREGEGSYEQYF.

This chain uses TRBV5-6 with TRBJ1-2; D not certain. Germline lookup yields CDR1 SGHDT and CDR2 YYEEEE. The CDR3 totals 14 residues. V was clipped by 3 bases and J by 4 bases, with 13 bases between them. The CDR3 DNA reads TGTGCCAGCAGCTCTCCAACCCTCAGCTATGGCTACACCTTC. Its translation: CASSSPTLSYGYTF.

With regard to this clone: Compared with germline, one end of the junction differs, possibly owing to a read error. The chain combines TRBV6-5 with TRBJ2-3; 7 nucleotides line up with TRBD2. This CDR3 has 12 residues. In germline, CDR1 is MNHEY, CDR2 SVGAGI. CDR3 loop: CASSQAGIAIHF. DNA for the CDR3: TGTGCCAGCAGTCAAGCGGGAATAGCAATCCATTTT.

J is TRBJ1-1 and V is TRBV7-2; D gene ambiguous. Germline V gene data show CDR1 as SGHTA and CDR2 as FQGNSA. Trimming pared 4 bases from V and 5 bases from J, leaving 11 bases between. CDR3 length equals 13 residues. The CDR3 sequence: CASSSPSETEAFF. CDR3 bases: TGTGCCAGCAGCTCCCCGTCCGAGACTGAAGCTTTCTTT.

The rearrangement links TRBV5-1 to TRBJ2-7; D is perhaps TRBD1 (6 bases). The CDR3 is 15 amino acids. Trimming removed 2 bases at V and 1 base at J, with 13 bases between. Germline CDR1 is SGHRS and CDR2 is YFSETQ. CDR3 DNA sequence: TGCGCCAGCAGCTTCGCGGACAGAAGATCCTACGAGCAGTACTTC. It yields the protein CASSFADRRSYEQYF.

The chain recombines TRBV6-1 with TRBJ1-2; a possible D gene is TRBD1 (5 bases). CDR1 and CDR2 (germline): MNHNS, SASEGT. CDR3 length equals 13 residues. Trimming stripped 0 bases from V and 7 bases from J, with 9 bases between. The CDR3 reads CASSEARVGGYTF. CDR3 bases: TGTGCCAGCAGTGAAGCCAGGGTGGGTGGCTACACCTTC.